This TCR beta chain is drawn from a study of T cell responses to AZD1222 COVID-19 vaccine (dated by TCRdb to the early 2020s). Regarding the research as a whole: AZD1222 recipients with second doses at about 4 weeks or about 12 weeks were pooled, because spike-specific TCR depth and breadth did not differ between schedules. TCR sequencing covered 230 or so trial participants: 207 given two doses of AZD1222 and about 26 given two doses of MenACWY control vaccine. Trial participants were enrolled by age into 18-55, 56-69 and 70-plus year subgroups, with about 150, 28 and 57 TCR-sequenced participants respectively.

What the time point label conveys for this sample: baseline before first vaccination. Vaccinee samples were obtained from the UK trials COV001 and COV002, which included a single-blind randomized controlled phase 2/3 trial of AZD1222 (ChAdOx1 nCoV-19) in healthy adults. For TCRbeta chain sequencing, PBMC samples were collected from trial participants at day 0 and at day 28 after the second dose. The CDR3 regions of human TCRbeta chains were analyzed by immunosequencing. The study's processing was this. TCRs in the repertoires were compared against a reference library of SARS-CoV-2-specific TCRs that had been generated with the MIRA antigen-specificity platform. Breadth meant the fraction of unique TCRs that were SARS-CoV-2-associated, whereas depth meant the fraction of total T cells that were SARS-CoV-2-associated. Using the MIRA data, each spike-specific TCR was assigned both to the spike region to which the TCR was reactive and to a CD4 or CD8 class. Log10-transformed breadth and depth values were compared by one-way ANOVA with Sidak's multiple comparisons tests. Entries here come from immuneACCESS through TCRdb and include only in-frame sequences with V and J called. Some clones fail to appear in such tables; in the studies checked, an unresolved V gene covers under half of the shortfall, and the cause of the remainder is unknown. V and J calls and clone size are those listed in that table; D and trimming were worked out from the DNA. In this sample the table shows about 100,000 clones, just under 90% of which occur a single time. The top ten hold 3% to 3.5% of the sample.

About this clone itself: It has no known antigen specificity. The sample holds no much larger clone one base away, and base qualities are not on file.

Study-wide conclusions, independent of this receptor: Conclusions about previously exposed vaccinees are limited because only a handful of AZD1222 recipients were SARS-CoV-2 seropositive at baseline. The 56-69-year group was small, and its depth increase did not reach significance, likely because of low power. No day 14 peak-response samples were available, so repertoires were characterized only after the peak T cell response. Spike-specific TCR breadth and depth rose significantly after two AZD1222 doses compared with day 0 and with MenACWY recipients. Vaccine-associated CD4 TCRs spanned the whole spike protein, with dominant responses in regions 160-218 and 743-854. Participants were mostly white British, with more females than males. The authors suggested clonal diversity may have been underestimated. Epitopes outside the regions mutated in the B.1.351 and B.1.1.7 variants were reportedly recognized by nearly half of the unique spike-specific TCRs.

This TCR came from an adult in good health. The sample in question was peripheral blood, obtained on day 0 of AZD1222 vaccination.

The DNA sequence follows: TGTGCCAGTAGTACGGCAGGCTACGAGCAGTACTTC. This gives the protein CASSTAGYEQYF. The chain was built from TRBV19 and TRBJ2-7, with no confidently assigned D gene. According to the germline V gene (reference sequence), CDR1 reads LNHDA and CDR2 reads SQIVND. V is clipped by 4 bases and J by 3 bases, and the sequence between their germline boundaries is 7 bases long. The CDR3 runs 12 amino acids, cysteine and phenylalanine included. Only the CDR3 DNA stays, 36 bases, in frame from base 1.